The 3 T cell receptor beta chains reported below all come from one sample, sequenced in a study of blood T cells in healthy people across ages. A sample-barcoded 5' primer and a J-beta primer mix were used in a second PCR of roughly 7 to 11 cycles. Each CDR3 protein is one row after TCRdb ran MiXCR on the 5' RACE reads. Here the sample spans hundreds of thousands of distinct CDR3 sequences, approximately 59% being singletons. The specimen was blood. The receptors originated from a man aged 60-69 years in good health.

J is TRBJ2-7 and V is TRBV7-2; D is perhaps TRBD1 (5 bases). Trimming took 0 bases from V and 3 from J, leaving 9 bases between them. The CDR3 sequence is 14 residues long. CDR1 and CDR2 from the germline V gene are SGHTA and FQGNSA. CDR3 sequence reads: CASSLAIQDYEQYF. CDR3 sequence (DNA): TGTGCCAGCAGCTTAGCGATACAGGACTACGAGCAGTACTTC.

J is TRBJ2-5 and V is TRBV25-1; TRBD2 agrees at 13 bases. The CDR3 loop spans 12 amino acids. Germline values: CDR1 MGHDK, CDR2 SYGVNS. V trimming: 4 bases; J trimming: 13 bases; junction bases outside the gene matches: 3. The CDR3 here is CASSAGLAGRYF. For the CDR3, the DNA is TGTGCCAGCAGTGCGGGACTAGCGGGACGGTACTTC.

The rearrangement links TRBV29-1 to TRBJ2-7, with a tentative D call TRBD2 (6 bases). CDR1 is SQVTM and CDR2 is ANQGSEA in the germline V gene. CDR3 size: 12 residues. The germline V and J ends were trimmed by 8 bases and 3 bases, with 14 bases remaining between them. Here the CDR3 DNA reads TGCAGCCCGGACTACCCTCACTACGAGCAGTACTTC. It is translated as CSPDYPHYEQYF.